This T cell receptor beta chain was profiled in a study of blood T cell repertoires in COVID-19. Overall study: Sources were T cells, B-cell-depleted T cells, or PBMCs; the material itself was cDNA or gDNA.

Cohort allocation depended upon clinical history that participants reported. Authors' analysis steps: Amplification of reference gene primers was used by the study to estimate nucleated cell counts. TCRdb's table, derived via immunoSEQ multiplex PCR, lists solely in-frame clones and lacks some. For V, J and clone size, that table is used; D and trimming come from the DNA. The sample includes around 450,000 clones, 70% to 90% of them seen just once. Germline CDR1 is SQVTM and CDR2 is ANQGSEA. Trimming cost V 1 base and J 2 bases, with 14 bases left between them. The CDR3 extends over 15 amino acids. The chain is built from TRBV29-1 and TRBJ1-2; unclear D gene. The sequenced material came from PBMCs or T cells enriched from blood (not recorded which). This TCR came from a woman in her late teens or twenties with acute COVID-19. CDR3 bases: TGCAGCGTTGAAGTTCCGGGGTCCACAAACTATGGCTACACCTTC. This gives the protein CSVEVPGSTNYGYTF. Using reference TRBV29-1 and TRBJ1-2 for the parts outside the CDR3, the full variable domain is SAVISQKPSRDICQRGTSLTIQCQVDSQVTMMFWYRQQPGQSLTLIATANQGSEATYESGFVIDKFPISRPNLTFSTLTVSNMSPEDSSIYLCSVEVPGSTNYGYTFGSGTRLTVV.